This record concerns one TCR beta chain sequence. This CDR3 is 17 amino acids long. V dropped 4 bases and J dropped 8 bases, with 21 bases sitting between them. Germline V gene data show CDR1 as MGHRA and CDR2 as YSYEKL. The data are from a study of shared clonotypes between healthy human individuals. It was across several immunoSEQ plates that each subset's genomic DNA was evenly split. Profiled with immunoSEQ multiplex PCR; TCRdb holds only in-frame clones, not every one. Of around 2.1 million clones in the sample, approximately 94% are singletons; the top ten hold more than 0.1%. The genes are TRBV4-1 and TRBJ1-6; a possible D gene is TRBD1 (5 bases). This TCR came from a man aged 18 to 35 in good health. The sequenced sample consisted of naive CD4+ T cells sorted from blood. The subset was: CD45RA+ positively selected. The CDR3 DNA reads TGCGCCAGCAGCCTTATTACAAGGGGCCCACCAGATTCACCCCTCCACTTT. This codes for CASSLITRGPPDSPLHF.